Given below is one TCR beta chain in context. V shed 3 bases, J shed 0 bases, and the junction held 7 bases outside the gene matches. Per germline, CDR1 SQVTM and CDR2 ANQGSEA. This CDR3 is 17 amino acids long. Repertoires were generated with immunoSEQ multiplex PCR, while TCRdb's copy carries only in-frame clones and drops some. This table has a few million clones, 92% appearing once. The sample belongs to a study of shared clonotypes between healthy human individuals. For the study at large: Serving as donors were two women and a few men, whose ages spanned 18 to 49.

This chain links TRBV29-1 with TRBJ2-1; 11 positions match TRBD2. The source is a man aged 18 to 29 in good health. Some clones in this sample may be carry-over from other donors' samples. Sequencing was done on a sample of naive CD4+ T cells from PBMCs. Specified subset: CD45RA+ positively selected. The CDR3 here is CSVDPSGRIPSYNEQFF. CDR3 nucleotides: TGCAGCGTTGATCCTAGCGGGAGGATCCCCTCCTACAATGAGCAGTTCTTC.